The 21 T cell receptor beta chains in this list originate from one sample, sequenced in a study of blood T cell repertoires in COVID-19. Only in-frame clones appear in the TCRdb table, and some are missing; sequencing was by immunoSEQ multiplex PCR. This sample has approximately 42,000 clones, with around 76% found just once. Input material: peripheral blood. Receptor source: a man older than 75 with acute or convalescent COVID-19.

This clone was seen more than once but under ten times. The V gene is TRBV3-1 (or the pseudogene TRBV3-2), the J gene TRBJ1-4, with a possible D match to TRBD1 (5 bases). The V gene lost 4 bases and the J gene lost 8 bases, with 17 bases spanning the gap. The CDR3 loop spans 15 amino acids. Germline loops: CDR1 LGHDT, CDR2 YNNKEL (reference sequence). The CDR3: CASSRVLGAGEKLFF. The CDR3 coding sequence is TGTGCCAGCAGCCGAGTATTAGGGGCGGGAGAAAAACTGTTTTTT.

This chain links TRBV3-1 (or the pseudogene TRBV3-2) with TRBJ1-1, with 7 bases that match TRBD1. CDR3 length equals 14 residues. The junction had 13 bases not matched to a gene; V was cut back by 10 bases and J by 5 bases. CDR1 and CDR2 from the germline V gene are LGHDT and YNNKEL (reference sequence). The CDR3 here is CATTDRQGGTEAFF. The DNA of the CDR3 is TGTGCCACTACAGACCGACAGGGAGGAACTGAAGCTTTCTTT.

The chain has TRBV5-1 and TRBJ2-3; 10 bases are shared with TRBD1. After removal of 3 bases from V and 2 bases from J, the junction contained 6 bases not matched to a gene. CDR3 length: 16 amino acids. Germline V gene sequence: CDR1 SGHRS, CDR2 YFSETQ. The CDR3 loop is CASSWTGTGATDTQYF. CDR3 in DNA: TGCGCCAGCAGCTGGACCGGGACAGGGGCCACAGATACGCAGTATTTT.

The chain is built from TRBV6-5 and TRBJ2-6; 7 bases map to TRBD2. The CDR3 runs 15 residues. Trimming at V came to 7 bases and at J to 7 bases, leaving 10 bases not matched to a gene. CDR1 and CDR2 (germline): MNHEY, SVGAGI. This CDR3 reads CASTEGSGGANVLTF. In nucleotides, the CDR3 is TGTGCCAGCACCGAAGGCTCGGGGGGAGCCAACGTCCTGACTTTC.

This rearrangement joins TRBV5-8 to TRBJ2-1, with TRBD2 identical over 7 bases. The V gene's germline CDR1 is SGHTS and CDR2 YDEGEE. The CDR3 loop spans 15 amino acids. The junction had 6 bases not matched to a gene; V was cut back by 0 bases and J by 6 bases. The CDR3 protein is CASSLGLAAANEQFF. Here the CDR3 DNA reads TGTGCCAGCAGCTTGGGCCTAGCGGCTGCCAATGAGCAGTTCTTC.

The V gene is TRBV28, the J gene TRBJ1-2; D may be TRBD1 (6 bases). The germline V and J ends were trimmed by 3 bases and 4 bases, with 9 bases remaining between them. Germline V CDR1 and CDR2: MDHEN, SYDVKM. There are 13 residues in the CDR3. The CDR3 coding sequence is TGTGCCAGCAGTTTGGGGGCGGGCTATGGCTACACCTTC. It yields the protein CASSLGAGYGYTF.

This clone was counted between two and nine times. The CDR3 loop is CASRQGGQREQYF. Here the CDR3 DNA reads TGTGCCAGTCGGCAGGGGGGCCAGCGCGAGCAGTACTTC. The rearrangement uses TRBV12-3 or TRBV12-4 and TRBJ2-7, with a weak D call TRBD1 (7 bases). V was clipped by 9 bases and J by 6 bases, with 18 bases between them. The CDR3 length is 13 residues.

The chain employs TRBV18 and TRBJ1-2; 7 bases align to TRBD1. This CDR3 is built from 14 residues. Germline-derived CDR1 and CDR2 are KGHSH and LQKENI. The ends lost 0 bases at V and 8 bases at J; junction bases unmatched: 6. CDR3 sequence (DNA): TGTGCCAGCTCACCACCCGAAGGGGGCGGGGGCTACACCTTC. Protein sequence: CASSPPEGGGGYTF.

This chain connects TRBV6-2 or TRBV6-3 to TRBJ1-3; no clear D. V was trimmed by 6 bases and J by 4 bases, leaving 10 bases between them. Germline CDR1 and CDR2: MNHEY and SVGEGT. The CDR3 covers 13 residues. This CDR3 reads CASSITVGNTIYF. As DNA, the CDR3 is TGTGCCAGCAGCATCACAGTGGGAAACACCATATATTTT.

V and J are TRBV28 and TRBJ1-2; the D is unclear. This CDR3 has 12 residues. Germline lookup yields CDR1 MDHEN and CDR2 SYDVKM. V lost 6 bases to trimming and J lost 8 bases, with 13 bases between them. CDR3 sequence: CASSSNPMGYTF. CDR3 bases: TGTGCCAGCAGCAGTAATCCCATGGGCTACACCTTC.

V gene TRBV5-4 combines with J gene TRBJ2-3; possible D gene TRBD1, 6 bases. The CDR3 loop spans 16 amino acids. Trimming pared 1 base from V and 3 bases from J, leaving 15 bases between. CDR1 and CDR2 from the germline V gene are SGHNT and YYREEE (reference sequence). This chain's CDR3 is CASSLMGRQGTDTQYF. The CDR3 coding sequence is TGTGCCAGCAGCTTGATGGGCAGGCAGGGGACAGATACGCAGTATTTT.

This chain connects TRBV6-1 to TRBJ2-2; 13 bases match TRBD2. CDR3 size: 17 residues. With 2 bases clipped from V and 7 bases from J, the junction kept 7 bases outside the gene matches. Germline values: CDR1 MNHNS, CDR2 SASEGT. The CDR3: CASSETSGGAFGGELFF. As DNA, the CDR3 is TGTGCCAGCAGTGAAACTAGCGGGGGGGCCTTCGGCGGGGAGCTGTTTTTT.

The chain couples TRBV3-1 (or the pseudogene TRBV3-2) to TRBJ1-1, with unresolved D. The ends were cut back, 0 bases at V and 1 base at J, with 12 bases in the middle. This CDR3 is built from 16 residues. Germline V gives CDR1 LGHDT, CDR2 YNNKEL (reference sequence). CDR3 in amino acids: CASSQDLRLGNTEAFF. CDR3 bases: TGTGCCAGCAGCCAAGATTTGAGGTTGGGGAACACTGAAGCTTTCTTT.

This clone was seen a handful of times. V and J are TRBV5-1 and TRBJ1-3; D ambiguous. The CDR3 is 15 residues long. Germline V gene lookup returns CDR1 SGHRS and CDR2 YFSETQ. V was shortened by 2 bases and J by 0 bases, with 9 bases between the two germline ends. The CDR3, as DNA: TGCGCCAGCAGCTTTTCAGCGGTCTCTGGAAACACCATATATTTT. Translated, it gives CASSFSAVSGNTIYF.

This sequence joins TRBV3-1 (or the pseudogene TRBV3-2) and TRBJ2-3, with D tentatively TRBD2 (6 bases). Germline-derived CDR1 and CDR2 are LGHDT and YNNKEL (reference sequence). Trimming took 2 bases from V and 6 from J, leaving 12 bases between them. This CDR3 region has 14 residues. The CDR3 coding sequence is TGTGCCAGCAGCCAACCGGGAGAGGGGGATACGCAGTATTTT. This sequence encodes CASSQPGEGDTQYF.

This chain links TRBV7-9 with TRBJ1-1; the D is unclear. CDR3 length equals 14 residues. V lost 5 bases and J lost 0, with 10 bases in between. Germline loops: CDR1 SEHNR, CDR2 FQNEAQ (reference sequence). The CDR3 protein is CASSREAMNTEAFF. The CDR3 region has the DNA TGTGCCAGCAGCCGGGAGGCCATGAACACTGAAGCTTTCTTT.

The V call is TRBV6-5, the J call TRBJ2-1; the D is unclear. The CDR3 extends over 15 amino acids. Germline values: CDR1 MNHEY, CDR2 SVGAGI. V was cut by 0 bases and J by 4 bases, with 10 bases left in between. The CDR3 reads CASSYSTGGYNEQFF. The CDR3 DNA is TGTGCCAGCAGTTACTCGACGGGTGGTTACAATGAGCAGTTCTTC.

This clone has more than one count but fewer than ten. This chain links TRBV27 with TRBJ2-2, with 9 bases fitting TRBD2. There are 14 residues in the CDR3. Germline CDR1 is MNHEY and CDR2 is SMNVEV (reference sequence). Trimming removed 9 bases from V and 3 bases from J; junction bases left unmatched: 5. CDR3 nucleotides: TGTGCCAGTCCTAGCGGGGTTGACACCGGGGAGCTGTTTTTT. It encodes CASPSGVDTGELFF.

This chain connects TRBV7-2 to TRBJ2-2, with TRBD1 identical over 8 bases. V was pared by 7 bases and J by 0 bases, with 4 bases of the junction left unmatched. The germline gives CDR1 SGHTA, CDR2 FQGNSA. The CDR3 is made up of 15 amino acids. The CDR3 DNA is TGTGCCAGCATCAGGGACAGGACGAACACCGGGGAGCTGTTTTTT. Translation: CASIRDRTNTGELFF.

J is TRBJ2-5 and V is TRBV6-1; TRBD2 is a possible D gene (7 bases). Germline CDR1 reads MNHNS; CDR2 reads SASEGT. The CDR3 is made up of 17 amino acids. Trimming shortened V by 2 bases and J by 5 bases, and 21 bases separated the two germline ends. The CDR3 nucleotides are TGTGCCAGCAGTGAATCAGATGAGGGGGGGTTTTGGGAGACCCAGTACTTC. This codes for CASSESDEGGFWETQYF.

This clone was detected only once. The chain combines TRBV5-4 with TRBJ2-3; TRBD2 is a possible D gene (7 bases). This CDR3 comprises 18 residues. Looked up from germline, CDR1 is SGHNT and CDR2 is YYREEE (reference sequence). V lost 0 bases and J lost 2, with 19 bases in between. For the CDR3, the DNA is TGTGCCAGCAGCTTGGCCCTGGGCGGGGGCCCGTCCACAGATACGCAGTATTTT. Protein product: CASSLALGGGPSTDTQYF.